This TCR beta chain was recovered during a study of T cell responses to AZD1222 COVID-19 vaccine. General study results and limits: When two AZD1222 doses had been given, Spike-specific TCR breadth and depth rose. Repertoire samples came only from after the peak T cell response. Epitopes outside B.1.351 and B.1.1.7 mutated regions reportedly drew nearly half of spike TCRs.

Second doses at about 4 or about 12 weeks were pooled. The germline CDR1 and CDR2 sequences are LNHDA and SQIVND (reference sequence). This CDR3 spans 13 amino acids. The germline V and J ends were trimmed by 0 bases and 3 bases, with 6 bases remaining between them. To note about this clone: Its antigen is unknown.

TCRdb keeps only in-frame clones here, not all; method: immunoSEQ multiplex PCR. In the table there are under 90,000 clones, roughly four fifths of which are singletons. The sample here was peripheral blood, taken 28 days after the second AZD1222 dose. This receptor was obtained from an adult who received the AZD1222 COVID-19 vaccine. The chain carries TRBV19 and TRBJ2-7; no reliable D call. CDR3 DNA: TGTGCCAGTAGTATAGATCAGTACTACGAGCAGTACTTC. Its protein is CASSIDQYYEQYF.